In its sample, the clone carrying this T cell receptor beta chain was seen many times. These data come from a study of T cells in Graves' hyperthyroidism and ophthalmopathy. Researchers amplified the TCR beta CDR3 regions from RNA transcripts. HTBI primers were employed in a first-round RT-PCR of the TCR CDR3. MiXCR, run by TCRdb on the multiplex PCR reads, gives a single entry per CDR3 protein. This repertoire shows fewer than 350,000 distinct CDR3 sequences, roughly 18% found once; its top ten account for about 40%. Trimming left V 5 bases short and J 1 base short, with 20 bases between. CDR3 length: 17 residues. Germline CDR1 is GTSNPN and CDR2 is SVGIG (reference sequence).

The sequencing input was blood. This chain uses TRBV30 with TRBJ2-2; D is unresolved. The TCR comes from a man aged 50 to 60 with Graves' ophthalmopathy. The CDR3, as DNA: TGTGCCTGGGACCTCCGGATGGGAAATCTGAACACCGGGGAGCTGTTTTTT. Its protein is CAWDLRMGNLNTGELFF. The full variable domain, its missing parts supplied by reference TRBV30 and TRBJ2-2, is SQTIHQWPATLVQPVGSPLSLECTVEGTSNPNLYWYRQAAGRGLQLLFYSVGIGQISSEVPQNLSASRPQDRQFILSSKKLLLSDSGFYLCAWDLRMGNLNTGELFFGEGSRLTVL.